This is a list of T cell receptor beta chains from one sample in a study of hypomethylating agent response in myelodysplastic syndrome. The data were produced by immunoSEQ multiplex PCR, yet TCRdb's version contains in-frame clones alone and is incomplete. The sample includes more than 2,000 clones, 80% to 85% of them seen just once. Material: bone marrow, obtained before or after starting hypomethylating agent treatment for myelodysplastic syndrome (not recorded which). These receptors all come from a human donor with myelodysplastic syndrome. CDR3s include the opening cysteine and the closing phenylalanine or tryptophan. The order of the fields is J gene, D gene, V gene, clone size, CDR3 protein, CDR3 DNA. A D gene is named only where the DNA matches it firmly. Clone size is not always given. Where it is, it says once, few, many or a class for expanded clones.

>TRBJ2-3|-|TRBV6-6|-
CASKLGDTQYF
TGTGCCAGCAAGCTCGGAGATACGCAGTATTTT
>TRBJ2-7|-|TRBV7-9|-
CASSSNYEQYF
TGTGCCAGCAGCTCGAACTACGAGCAGTACTTC
>TRBJ2-3|-|TRBV14|-
CASSPQGVTQYF
TGTGCCAGCAGCCCTCAGGGTGTTACGCAGTATTTT
>TRBJ2-4|-|TRBV7-2|-
CASSLEGGRAKNIQYF
TGTGCCAGCAGCTTAGAAGGGGGGAGGGCCAAAAACATTCAGTACTTC
>TRBJ2-7|-|TRBV27|once
CASSSGGPYEQYF
TGTGCCAGCAGTTCTGGCGGGCCCTACGAGCAGTACTTC
>TRBJ2-2|-|TRBV11-2|-
CASSSRASVGTGELFF
TGTGCCAGCAGCTCCAGGGCTAGCGTCGGCACCGGGGAGCTGTTTTTT
>TRBJ1-1|-|TRBV28|-
CASSQGGLGDTEAFF
TGTGCCAGCAGCCAAGGGGGGCTCGGGGACACTGAAGCTTTCTTT
>TRBJ1-1|TRBD1|TRBV6-1|once
CASRPDRGVATEAFF
TGTGCCAGCAGACCGGACAGGGGGGTGGCCACTGAAGCTTTCTTT
>TRBJ2-7|-|TRBV6-5|large
CASSYSRSQVGYEQYF
TGTGCCAGCAGTTACTCGAGGTCGCAGGTGGGCTACGAGCAGTACTTC
>TRBJ2-7|-|TRBV27|-
CASSLRGSHEQYF
TGTGCCAGCAGTTTGAGGGGATCCCACGAGCAGTACTTC
>TRBJ1-1|-|TRBV29-1|once
CSVEGAARGTEAFF
TGCAGCGTTGAAGGTGCGGCCCGCGGCACTGAAGCTTTCTTT
>TRBJ1-4|-|TRBV29-1|once
CSVEDINEKLFF
TGCAGCGTAGAGGACATTAATGAAAAACTGTTTTTT
>TRBJ2-1|TRBD2|TRBV27|-
CAIRTSGRGNEQFF
TGTGCCATTAGGACTAGCGGGAGGGGCAATGAGCAGTTCTTC
>TRBJ2-1|TRBD2|TRBV19|-
CASSDGGGENEQFF
TGTGCCAGTAGTGACGGCGGGGGGGAGAATGAGCAGTTCTTC
>TRBJ2-4|-|TRBV30|once
CAWGGTPLTKNIQYF
TGTGCCTGGGGGGGGACCCCCCTTACCAAAAACATTCAGTACTTC
>TRBJ1-5|-|TRBV27|once
CASSTGSQPQHF
TGTGCCAGCAGCACGGGCAGCCAGCCCCAGCATTTT
>TRBJ2-1|-|TRBV7-3|once
CASSSLPSSYNEQFF
TGTGCCAGCAGCTCACTCCCGAGCTCCTACAATGAGCAGTTCTTC
>TRBJ2-6|-|TRBV19|-
CATTSARRQGANVLTF
TGTGCCACTACCTCGGCCAGGCGTCAAGGAGCCAACGTCCTGACTTTC
>TRBJ2-7|-|TRBV4-2|few
CASSQERGAYEQYF
TGTGCCAGCAGCCAAGAGCGTGGGGCCTACGAGCAGTACTTC
>TRBJ2-7|-|TRBV6-9|-
CASSCGWGSTGLTYEQYF
TGTGCCAGCAGTTGTGGGTGGGGGTCGACGGGACTTACTTACGAGCAGTACTTC
>TRBJ1-3|-|TRBV2|few
CASSEPRAGNTIYF
TGTGCCAGCAGTGAACCCAGGGCTGGAAACACCATATATTTT
>TRBJ2-1|-|TRBV6-5|large
CASSYVGGEQFF
TGTGCCAGCAGTTATGTGGGAGGTGAGCAGTTCTTC
>TRBJ2-1|-|TRBV7-3|-
CASSPTASSYNEQFF
TGTGCCAGCAGCCCCACCGCGAGCTCCTACAATGAGCAGTTCTTC
>TRBJ2-6|TRBD2|TRBV27|-
CASSPPPGGGGANVLTF
TGTGCCAGCAGTCCTCCCCCCGGGGGGGGCGGGGCCAACGTCCTGACTTTC
>TRBJ1-6|-|TRBV9|-
CASSVAEKGSPLHF
TGTGCCAGCAGCGTAGCTGAGAAGGGTTCACCCCTCCACTTT
>TRBJ2-1|TRBD2|TRBV5-4|-
CASSLGIGGGPYNEQFF
TGTGCCAGCAGCTTGGGTATCGGCGGGGGGCCTTACAATGAGCAGTTCTTC
>TRBJ1-1|-|TRBV28|-
CASSLLQEAFF
TGTGCCAGCAGTTTATTACAGGAAGCTTTCTTT
>TRBJ1-5|TRBD1|TRBV28|-
CASRRTGGNQPQHF
TGTGCCAGCAGAAGGACAGGGGGCAATCAGCCCCAGCATTTT
>TRBJ2-3|-|TRBV27|few
CASRLASTDTQYF
TGTGCCAGCAGACTGGCTAGCACAGATACGCAGTATTTT
>TRBJ2-3|-|TRBV6-4|-
CASSDSQGRGTQYF
TGTGCCAGCAGTGACAGCCAAGGAAGGGGTACGCAGTATTTT
>TRBJ2-7|-|TRBV30|once
CAWSVGSLGEQYF
TGTGCCTGGAGTGTCGGCTCGTTAGGCGAGCAGTACTTC
>TRBJ2-2|TRBD1|TRBV7-2|-
CASSLGTGGKGELFF
TGTGCCAGCAGCCTTGGGACAGGGGGGAAAGGGGAGCTGTTTTTT